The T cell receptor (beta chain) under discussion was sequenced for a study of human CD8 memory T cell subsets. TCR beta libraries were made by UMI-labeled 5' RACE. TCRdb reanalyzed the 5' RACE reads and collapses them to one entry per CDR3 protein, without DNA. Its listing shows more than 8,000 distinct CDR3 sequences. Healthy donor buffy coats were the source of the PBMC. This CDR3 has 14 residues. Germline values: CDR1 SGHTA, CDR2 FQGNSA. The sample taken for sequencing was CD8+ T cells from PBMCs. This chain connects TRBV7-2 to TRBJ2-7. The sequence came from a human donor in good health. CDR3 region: CASSFQGLGYEQYF.